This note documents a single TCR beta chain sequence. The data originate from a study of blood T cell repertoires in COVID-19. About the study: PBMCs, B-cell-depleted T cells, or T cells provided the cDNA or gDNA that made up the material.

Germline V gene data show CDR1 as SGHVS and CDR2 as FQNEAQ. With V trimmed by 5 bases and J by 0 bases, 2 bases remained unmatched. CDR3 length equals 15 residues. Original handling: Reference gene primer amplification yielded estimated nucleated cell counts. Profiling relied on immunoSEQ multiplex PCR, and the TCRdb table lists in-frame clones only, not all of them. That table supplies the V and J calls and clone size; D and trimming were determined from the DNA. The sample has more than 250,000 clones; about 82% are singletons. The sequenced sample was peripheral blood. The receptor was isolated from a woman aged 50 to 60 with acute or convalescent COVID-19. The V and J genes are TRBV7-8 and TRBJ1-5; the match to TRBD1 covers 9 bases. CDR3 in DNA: TGTGCCAGCAGCCGGGACAGGGCTAGCAATCAGCCCCAGCATTTT. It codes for CASSRDRASNQPQHF. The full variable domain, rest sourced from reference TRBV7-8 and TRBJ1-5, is GAGVSQSPRYKVAKRGQDVALRCDPISGHVSLFWYQQALGQGPEFLTYFQNEAQLDKSGLPSDRFFAERPEGSVSTLKIQRTQQEDSAVYLCASSRDRASNQPQHFGDGTRLSIL.